Listed below are T cell receptor beta chains from one sample, sequenced in a study of regulatory T cells in long-lasting Graves disease. Each CDR3 protein gets one entry after TCRdb re-called the multiplex PCR reads with MiXCR. The repertoire holds around 500,000 distinct CDR3 sequences, with about 12% as singletons. This sample was also put to use in a study of T cells in Graves' hyperthyroidism and ophthalmopathy.

This specimen consisted of peripheral blood mononuclear cells (PBMCs), obtained at new diagnosis, from a patient treated with antithyroid drugs. These receptors were taken from a woman under 40 with Graves disease. Both conserved end residues are part of each CDR3. Each record gives: V gene, CDR3 protein.

>TRBV20-1
CSATDRGSSQPQHF
>TRBV5-1
CASSVGTGEHETQYF
>TRBV4-2
CASSRDVGNEQSF
>TRBV24-1
CATSDSGTGVPYNEQFF
>TRBV29-1
CSVPNRVDTEAFF
>TRBV28
CATTFGASGISEQFF
>TRBV6-5
CASSYLGPQHF
>TRBV12-3/TRBV12-4
CASSVALQVPSGANVLTF
>TRBV6-1
CASKGDLPEQFF
>TRBV24-1
CATSDLRDEQYF
>TRBV18
CASSTGLTNTGELFF
>TRBV11-1
CASSFERSTEAFF
>TRBV3-1
CASSRGVNEQFF
>TRBV19
CASSTTWLQETQYF
>TRBV20-1
CSAQGLAGPYNEQFF
>TRBV7-9
CASSPGQGALYEQYF
>TRBV19
CASSWSPYAEQFF
>TRBV11-2
CASTASPSYEQFF
>TRBV10-3
CAISAQGGGYTEAFF
>TRBV7-9
CASNHRDLGQDEQFF